This entry is about one T cell receptor (beta chain). The record originates from a study of shared clonotypes between healthy human individuals. As for the study in general: Per donor, three plates held CD4 naive cells, three held CD4 memory, two held CD8 naive and one held CD8 memory.

Germline CDR1 and CDR2: MNHEY and SVGAGI. V was trimmed by 6 bases and J by 7 bases, leaving 12 bases between them. The CDR3 covers 12 residues. Division of CD4+ cells produced a CD45RA+ naive subset and a CD45RA-negative memory subset. Deep was the level at which the assay was run. Genomic DNA of each subset was evenly split across several immunoSEQ plates. TCRdb's copy holds only in-frame clones and misses some; the assay was immunoSEQ multiplex PCR. This sample yields 2.3 million or so clones, of which 80% to 95% are seen a single time; about 0.41% belongs to the top ten. The receptor was derived from a man aged 18 to 30 in good health. Some clones in this sample may be carry-over from other donors' samples. The chain uses TRBV6-5 and TRBJ2-5, with D hard to call. The specimen sequenced was naive CD4+ T cells from PBMCs. The subset was: CD45RA+ positively selected. CDR3 bases: TGTGCCAGCAGCAATAAAGGCGGGACCCAGTACTTC. Translating it yields CASSNKGGTQYF.